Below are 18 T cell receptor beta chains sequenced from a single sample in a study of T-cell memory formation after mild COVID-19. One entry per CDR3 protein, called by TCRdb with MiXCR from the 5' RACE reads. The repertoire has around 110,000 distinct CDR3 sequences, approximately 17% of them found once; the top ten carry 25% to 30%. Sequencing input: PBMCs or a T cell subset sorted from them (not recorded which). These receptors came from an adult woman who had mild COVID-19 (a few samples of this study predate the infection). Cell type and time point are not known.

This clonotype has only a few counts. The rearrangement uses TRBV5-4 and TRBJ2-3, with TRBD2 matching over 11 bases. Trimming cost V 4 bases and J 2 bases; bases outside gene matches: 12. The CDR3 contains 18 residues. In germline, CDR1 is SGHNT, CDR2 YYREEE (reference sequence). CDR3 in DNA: TGTGCCAGCAGCCCGCGGGGCTTTAGCGGGGGGGACACAGATACGCAGTATTTT. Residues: CASSPRGFSGGDTDTQYF. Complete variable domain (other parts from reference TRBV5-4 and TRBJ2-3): ETGVTQSPTHLIKTRGQQVTLRCSSQSGHNTVSWYQQALGQGPQFIFQYYREEENGRGNFPPRFSGLQFPNYSSELNVNALELDDSALYLCASSPRGFSGGDTDTQYFGPGTRLTVL.

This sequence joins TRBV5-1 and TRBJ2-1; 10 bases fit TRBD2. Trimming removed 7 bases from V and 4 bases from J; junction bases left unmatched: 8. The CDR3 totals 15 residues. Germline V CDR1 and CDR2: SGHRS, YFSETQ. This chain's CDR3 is CASDTGTSVYNEQFF. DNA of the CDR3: TGCGCCAGCGACACCGGGACTAGCGTTTACAATGAGCAGTTCTTC.

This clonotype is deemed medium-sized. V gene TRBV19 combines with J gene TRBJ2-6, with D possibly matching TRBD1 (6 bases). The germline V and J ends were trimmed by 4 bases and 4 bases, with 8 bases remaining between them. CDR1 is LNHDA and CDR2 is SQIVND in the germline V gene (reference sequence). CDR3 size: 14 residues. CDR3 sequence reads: CASSTGQGANVLTF. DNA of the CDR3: TGTGCCAGTAGTACCGGACAGGGGGCCAACGTCCTGACTTTC.

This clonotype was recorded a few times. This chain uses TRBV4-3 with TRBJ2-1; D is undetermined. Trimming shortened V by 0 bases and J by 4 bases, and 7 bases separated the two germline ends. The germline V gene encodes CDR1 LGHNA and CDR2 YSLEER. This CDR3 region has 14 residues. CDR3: CASSQDSLYNEQFF. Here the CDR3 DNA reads TGCGCCAGCAGCCAAGATAGCCTATACAATGAGCAGTTCTTC.

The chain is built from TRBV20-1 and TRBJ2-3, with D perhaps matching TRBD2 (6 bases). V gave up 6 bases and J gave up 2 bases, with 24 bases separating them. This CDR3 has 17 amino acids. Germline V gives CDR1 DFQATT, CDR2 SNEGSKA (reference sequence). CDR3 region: CSAPERRGSVATDTQYF. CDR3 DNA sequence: TGCAGTGCCCCCGAGAGGAGGGGCAGCGTGGCCACAGATACGCAGTATTTT.

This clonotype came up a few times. The CDR3 nucleotides are TGTGCCAGCAGGCCCGACAGGGGGAACACTGAAGCTTTCTTT. Translated: CASRPDRGNTEAFF. The chain combines TRBV6-5 with TRBJ1-1, with 8 nucleotides matching TRBD1. Germline-derived CDR1 and CDR2 are MNHEY and SVGAGI. The CDR3 spans 14 residues. V was clipped by 6 bases and J by 1 base; unmatched bases: 4.

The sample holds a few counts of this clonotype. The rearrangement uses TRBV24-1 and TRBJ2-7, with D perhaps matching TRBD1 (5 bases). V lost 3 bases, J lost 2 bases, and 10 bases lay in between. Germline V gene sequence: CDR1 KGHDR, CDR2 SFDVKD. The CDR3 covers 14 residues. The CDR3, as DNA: TGTGCCACCAGTGATGCCTCGACAGCCTACGAGCAGTACTTC. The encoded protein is CATSDASTAYEQYF.

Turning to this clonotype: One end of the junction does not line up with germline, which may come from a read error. The CDR3 nucleotides are TGTGCCAGCTGCTTTACTGGGGCGGAGGAAAATGAAAAACTGTTTTTT. Translation gives CASCFTGAEENEKLFF. The chain employs TRBV7-9 and TRBJ1-4; the D gene is possibly TRBD1 (5 bases). The CDR3 spans 16 residues. From germline, CDR1 is SEHNR and CDR2 FQNEAQ (reference sequence).

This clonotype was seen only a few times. The CDR3 here is CASSLGRTGSYEQYF. CDR3 nucleotide sequence: TGTGCCAGCAGCTTGGGACGGACGGGTTCCTACGAGCAGTACTTC. The chain couples TRBV5-6 to TRBJ2-7; D is unclear. The CDR3 loop spans 15 amino acids. Trimming left V 0 bases short and J 1 base short, with 11 bases between. CDR1 and CDR2 from the germline V gene are SGHDT and YYEEEE.

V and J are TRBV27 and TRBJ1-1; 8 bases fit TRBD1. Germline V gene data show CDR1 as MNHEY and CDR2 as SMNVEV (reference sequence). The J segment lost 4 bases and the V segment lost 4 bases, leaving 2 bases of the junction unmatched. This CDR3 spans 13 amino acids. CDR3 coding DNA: TGTGCCAGCAGTTGGACAGGGCCCACTGAAGCTTTCTTT. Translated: CASSWTGPTEAFF.

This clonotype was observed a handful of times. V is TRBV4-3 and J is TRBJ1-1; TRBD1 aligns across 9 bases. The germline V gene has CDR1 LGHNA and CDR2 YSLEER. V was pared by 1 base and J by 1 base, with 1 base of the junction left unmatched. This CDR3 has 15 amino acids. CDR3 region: CASSQGDRANTEAFF. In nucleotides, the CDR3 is TGCGCCAGCAGCCAAGGGGACAGGGCGAACACTGAAGCTTTCTTT.

This CDR3 reads CASSLGTMNTEAFF. In DNA form, the CDR3 reads TGTGCCAGCAGCTTAGGCACCATGAACACTGAAGCTTTCTTT. The genes are TRBV7-6 and TRBJ1-1; no firm D call. CDR3 length equals 14 residues. Germline V gives CDR1 SGHVS, CDR2 FNYEAQ. V lost 1 base and J 0 bases, leaving 6 bases between the germline ends.

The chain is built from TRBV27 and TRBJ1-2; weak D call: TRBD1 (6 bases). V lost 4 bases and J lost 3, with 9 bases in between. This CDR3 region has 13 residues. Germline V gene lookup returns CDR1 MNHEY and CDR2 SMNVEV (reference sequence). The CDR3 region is CASSSQGYYGYTF. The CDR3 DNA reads TGTGCCAGCAGTTCACAGGGATACTATGGCTACACCTTC.

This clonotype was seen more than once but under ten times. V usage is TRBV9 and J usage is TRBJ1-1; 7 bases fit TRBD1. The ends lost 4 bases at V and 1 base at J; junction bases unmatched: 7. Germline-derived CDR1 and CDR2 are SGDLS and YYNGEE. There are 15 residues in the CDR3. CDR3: CASSTRTGQNTEAFF. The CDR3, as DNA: TGTGCCAGCAGCACCAGGACAGGACAGAACACTGAAGCTTTCTTT.

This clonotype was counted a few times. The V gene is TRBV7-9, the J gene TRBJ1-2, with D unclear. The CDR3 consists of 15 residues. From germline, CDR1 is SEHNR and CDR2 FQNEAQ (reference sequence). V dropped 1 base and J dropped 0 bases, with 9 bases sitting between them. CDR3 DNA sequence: TGTGCCAGCAGCTTAGAGGGATCCACTAACTATGGCTACACCTTC. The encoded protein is CASSLEGSTNYGYTF.

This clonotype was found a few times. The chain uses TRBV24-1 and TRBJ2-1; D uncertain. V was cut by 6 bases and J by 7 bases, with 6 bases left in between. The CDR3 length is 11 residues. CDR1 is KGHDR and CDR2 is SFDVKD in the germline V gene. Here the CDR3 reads CATSSGNEQFF. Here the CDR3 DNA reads TGTGCCACCAGTAGTGGAAATGAGCAGTTCTTC.

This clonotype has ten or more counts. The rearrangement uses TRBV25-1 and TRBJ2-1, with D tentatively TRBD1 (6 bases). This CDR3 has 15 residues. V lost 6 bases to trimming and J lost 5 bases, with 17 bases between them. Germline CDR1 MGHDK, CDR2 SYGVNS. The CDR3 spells CASRRGGGRHNEQFF. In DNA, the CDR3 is TGTGCCAGCAGGAGAGGTGGGGGCCGTCACAATGAGCAGTTCTTC.

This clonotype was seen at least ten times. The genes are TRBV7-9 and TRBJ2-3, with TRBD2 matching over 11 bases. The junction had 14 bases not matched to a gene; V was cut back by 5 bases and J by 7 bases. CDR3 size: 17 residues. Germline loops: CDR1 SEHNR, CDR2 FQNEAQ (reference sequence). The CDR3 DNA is TGTGCCAGCAGCCCAACCCGATTAGCGGGGGGGGAAAATACGCAGTATTTT. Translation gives CASSPTRLAGGENTQYF.